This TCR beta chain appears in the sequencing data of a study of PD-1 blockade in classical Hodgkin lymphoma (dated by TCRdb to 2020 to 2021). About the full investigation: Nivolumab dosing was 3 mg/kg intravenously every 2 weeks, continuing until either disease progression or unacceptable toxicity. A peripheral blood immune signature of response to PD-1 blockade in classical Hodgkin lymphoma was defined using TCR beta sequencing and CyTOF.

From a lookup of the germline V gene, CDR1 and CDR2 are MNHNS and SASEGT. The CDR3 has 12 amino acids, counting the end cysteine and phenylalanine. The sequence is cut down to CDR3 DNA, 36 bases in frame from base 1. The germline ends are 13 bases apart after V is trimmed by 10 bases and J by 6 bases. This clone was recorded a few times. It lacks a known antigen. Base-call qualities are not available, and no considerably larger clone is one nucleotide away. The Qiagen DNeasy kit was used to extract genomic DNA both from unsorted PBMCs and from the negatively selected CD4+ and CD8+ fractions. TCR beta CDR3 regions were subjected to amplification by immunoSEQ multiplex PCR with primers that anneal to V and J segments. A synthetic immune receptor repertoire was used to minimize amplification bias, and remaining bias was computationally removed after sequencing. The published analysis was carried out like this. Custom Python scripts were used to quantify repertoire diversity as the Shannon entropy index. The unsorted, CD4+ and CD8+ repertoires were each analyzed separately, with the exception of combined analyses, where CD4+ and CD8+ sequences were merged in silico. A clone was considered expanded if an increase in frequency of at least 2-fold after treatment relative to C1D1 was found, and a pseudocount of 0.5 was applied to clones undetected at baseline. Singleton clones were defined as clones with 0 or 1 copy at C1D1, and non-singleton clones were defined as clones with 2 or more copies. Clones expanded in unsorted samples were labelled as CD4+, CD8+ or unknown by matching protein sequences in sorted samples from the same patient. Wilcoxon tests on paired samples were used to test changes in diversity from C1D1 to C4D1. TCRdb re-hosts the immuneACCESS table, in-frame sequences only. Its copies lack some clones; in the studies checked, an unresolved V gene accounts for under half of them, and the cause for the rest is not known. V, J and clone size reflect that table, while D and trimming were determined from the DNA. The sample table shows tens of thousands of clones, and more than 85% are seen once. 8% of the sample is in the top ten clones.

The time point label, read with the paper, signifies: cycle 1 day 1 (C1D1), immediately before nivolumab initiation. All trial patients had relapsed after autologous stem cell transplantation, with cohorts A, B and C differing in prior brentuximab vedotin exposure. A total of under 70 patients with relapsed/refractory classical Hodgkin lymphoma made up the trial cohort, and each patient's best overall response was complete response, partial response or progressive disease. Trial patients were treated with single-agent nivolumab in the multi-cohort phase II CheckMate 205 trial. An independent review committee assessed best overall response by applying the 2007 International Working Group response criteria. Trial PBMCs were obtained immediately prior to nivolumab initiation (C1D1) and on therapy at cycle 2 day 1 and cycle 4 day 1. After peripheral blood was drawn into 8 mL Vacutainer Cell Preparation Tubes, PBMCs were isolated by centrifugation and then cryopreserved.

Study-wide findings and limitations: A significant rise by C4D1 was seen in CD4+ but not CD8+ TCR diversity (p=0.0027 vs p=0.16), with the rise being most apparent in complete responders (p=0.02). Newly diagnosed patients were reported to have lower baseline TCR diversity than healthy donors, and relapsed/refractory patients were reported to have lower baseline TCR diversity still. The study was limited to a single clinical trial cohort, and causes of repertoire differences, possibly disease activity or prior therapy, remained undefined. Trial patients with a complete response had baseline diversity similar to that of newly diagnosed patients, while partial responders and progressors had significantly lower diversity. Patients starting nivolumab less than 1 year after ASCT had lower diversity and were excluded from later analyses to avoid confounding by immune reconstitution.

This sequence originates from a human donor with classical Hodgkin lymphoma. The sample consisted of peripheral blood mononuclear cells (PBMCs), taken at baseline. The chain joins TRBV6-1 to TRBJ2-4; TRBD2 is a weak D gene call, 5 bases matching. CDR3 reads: CATSSAGNIQYF. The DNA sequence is TGTGCCACAAGTTCCGCGGGAAACATTCAGTACTTC.